The 13 T cell receptor beta chains below all came from one sample that was sequenced in a study of T-cell memory formation after mild COVID-19. TCRdb processed the 5' RACE reads anew with MiXCR; each CDR3 protein has one entry. Here the sample spans a few hundred thousand distinct CDR3 sequences, 20% to 25% being singletons. What was sequenced was PBMCs or a T cell subset sorted from them (not recorded which). These receptor sequences come from an adult woman who had mild COVID-19 (a few samples of this study predate the infection). Cell type and time point are not known.

This clonotype was recorded a few times. V usage is TRBV7-2 and J usage is TRBJ2-5, with TRBD2 matching over 7 bases. This CDR3 comprises 13 residues. From germline, CDR1 is SGHTA and CDR2 FQGNSA. The V gene end was trimmed by 11 bases and the J gene end by 3 bases; junction bases not matched to a gene: 9. The DNA for the CDR3 is TGTGCCCGGCGGGCGGGAGTCGAAGAGACCCAGTACTTC. Translated: CARRAGVEETQYF.

The CDR3 sequence: CASSFSKETQYF. CDR3 DNA: TGTGCCAGCAGCTTCTCTAAAGAGACCCAGTACTTC. The chain links TRBV5-5 to TRBJ2-5; D is ambiguous. Trimming pared 2 bases from V and 3 bases from J, leaving 5 bases between. Germline V gives CDR1 SGHKS, CDR2 YYEKEE (reference sequence). The CDR3 runs to 12 residues.

In its sample, this clonotype was seen a few times. J is TRBJ2-3 and V is TRBV7-2, with 7 bases fitting TRBD2. Per germline, CDR1 SGHTA and CDR2 FQGNSA. CDR3 length: 16 amino acids. The junction had 13 bases not matched to a gene; V was cut back by 5 bases and J by 5 bases. The CDR3 DNA is TGTGCCAGCAGCCCCCCCGGGGGAGGGTTTAGAGATACGCAGTATTTT. Translating gives CASSPPGGGFRDTQYF.

The CDR3 spells CASSSQGSASGAYNFYEQYF. The CDR3 DNA reads as TGTGCCAGCAGCTCCCAGGGGTCGGCTAGCGGGGCCTACAACTTCTACGAGCAGTACTTC. The rearrangement uses TRBV7-6 and TRBJ2-7; 9 bases align to TRBD2. V gave up 4 bases and J gave up 3 bases; unmatched junction bases: 22. CDR3 size: 20 residues. Germline V gene data show CDR1 as SGHVS and CDR2 as FNYEAQ.

The chain employs TRBV4-1 and TRBJ1-5; D not certain. CDR1 is MGHRA and CDR2 is YSYEKL in the germline V gene. CDR3 length equals 13 residues. The V end was cut by 0 bases, the J end by 7 bases, with 7 bases between. The DNA of the CDR3 is TGCGCCAGCAGCCAAGAACGATGGCAGCCCCAGCATTTT. Residues: CASSQERWQPQHF.

This clonotype has just a few counts. This chain uses TRBV9 with TRBJ2-7; 7 bases map to TRBD1. V was pared by 0 bases and J by 0 bases, with 6 bases of the junction left unmatched. Looked up from germline, CDR1 is SGDLS and CDR2 is YYNGEE. The CDR3 totals 16 residues. The CDR3 reads CASSVDGTASSYEQYF. CDR3 in DNA: TGTGCCAGCAGCGTAGATGGGACAGCGAGCTCCTACGAGCAGTACTTC.

The chain employs TRBV5-1 and TRBJ2-3; D unresolved. Per germline, CDR1 SGHRS and CDR2 YFSETQ. CDR3 size: 12 residues. Trimming pared 1 base from V and 7 bases from J, leaving 7 bases between. CDR3 sequence reads: CASSLPGYTQYF. DNA of the CDR3: TGCGCCAGCAGCTTGCCCGGATATACGCAGTATTTT.

The chain carries TRBV7-9 and TRBJ2-5; 9 nucleotides match TRBD1. From germline, CDR1 is SEHNR and CDR2 FQNEAQ (reference sequence). This CDR3 has 14 residues. The V and J ends lost 3 bases and 4 bases, in that order; junction bases with no gene match: 3. This CDR3 is CASSFRDRAETQYF. The CDR3 DNA follows: TGTGCCAGCAGCTTCCGGGACAGGGCAGAGACCCAGTACTTC.

This clonotype was counted only a few times. The J gene is TRBJ1-5, the V gene TRBV12-3 or TRBV12-4; D unclear. CDR3 length: 13 amino acids. The ends were cut back, 2 bases at V and 9 bases at J, with 11 bases in the middle. The CDR3 DNA reads TGTGCCAGCAGTTTAAAGACCCTCGGGCCCCAGCATTTT. Its translation is CASSLKTLGPQHF.

V usage is TRBV5-1 and J usage is TRBJ1-2, with 9 bases matching TRBD1. This CDR3 has 15 amino acids. From germline, CDR1 is SGHRS and CDR2 YFSETQ. V lost 4 bases to trimming and J lost 3 bases; unmatched junction nucleotides: 7. CDR3 residues: CASSPGTGSDYGYTF. Here the CDR3 DNA reads TGCGCCAGCAGCCCCGGGACAGGGAGTGACTATGGCTACACCTTC.

This clonotype was seen more than once but under ten times. The chain uses TRBV29-1 and TRBJ2-7; perhaps TRBD2 as D (6 bases). CDR1 is SQVTM, CDR2 ANQGSEA, per germline. V dropped 1 base and J dropped 2 bases, with 6 bases sitting between them. The CDR3 totals 12 residues. Written as DNA, the CDR3 is TGCAGCGTTGAAGGGGGGGCCTACGAGCAGTACTTC. Translated, it gives CSVEGGAYEQYF.

The chain carries TRBV7-9 and TRBJ2-5; TRBD1 agrees at 9 bases. Germline V gives CDR1 SEHNR, CDR2 FQNEAQ (reference sequence). This CDR3 has 16 amino acids. V lost 3 bases and J lost 5; bases outside the gene matches: 10. CDR3 loop: CASSFAGYRGRETQYF. The CDR3 DNA reads as TGTGCCAGCAGCTTCGCGGGCTACAGGGGGCGGGAGACCCAGTACTTC.

A few counts support this clonotype. The chain employs TRBV14 and TRBJ1-1, with D possibly TRBD1 on 5 matching bases. The germline V and J ends were trimmed by 10 bases and 4 bases, with 16 bases remaining between them. The CDR3 runs to 13 residues. Per the germline V gene, CDR1 is SGHDN and CDR2 is FVKESK. The CDR3 sequence: CATLKAGSTEAFF. For the CDR3, the DNA is TGTGCCACCCTAAAGGCAGGGAGCACTGAAGCTTTCTTT.